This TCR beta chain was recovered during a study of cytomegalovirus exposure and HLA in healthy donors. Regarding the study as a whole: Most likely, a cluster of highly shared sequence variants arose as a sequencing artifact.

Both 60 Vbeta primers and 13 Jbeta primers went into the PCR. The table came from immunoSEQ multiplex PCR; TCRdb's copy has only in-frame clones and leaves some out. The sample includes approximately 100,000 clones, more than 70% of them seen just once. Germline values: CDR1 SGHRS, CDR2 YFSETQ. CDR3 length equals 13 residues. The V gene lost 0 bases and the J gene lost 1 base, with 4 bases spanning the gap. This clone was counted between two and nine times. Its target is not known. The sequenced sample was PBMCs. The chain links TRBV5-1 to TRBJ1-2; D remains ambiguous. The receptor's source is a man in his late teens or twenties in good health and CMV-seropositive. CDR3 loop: CASSLDSNYGYTF. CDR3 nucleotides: TGCGCCAGCAGCTTGGACAGTAACTATGGCTACACCTTC.